One and the same sample provided the 32 T cell receptor beta chains below, sequenced in a study of T cell responses to AZD1222 COVID-19 vaccine. Using immunoSEQ multiplex PCR, the repertoire was profiled, and TCRdb retains in-frame clones only, with some absent. The table lists around 100,000 clones, around 83% of them singletons. The input for sequencing was peripheral blood, taken on day 0 of AZD1222 vaccination. The receptor set was obtained from an adult in good health.

The chain joins TRBV7-8 to TRBJ1-2, with D maybe TRBD1 (5 bases). The V and J ends lost 5 bases and 0 bases respectively, with 25 bases between them. CDR1 SGHVS and CDR2 FQNEAQ come from the germline V gene. The CDR3 length is 19 residues. CDR3 protein: CASSATLGRDLLPNYGYTF. The CDR3 region has the DNA TGTGCCAGCAGCGCGACCTTGGGCAGGGACCTGCTACCTAACTATGGCTACACCTTC.

Regarding this clone: Other nucleotide sequences in the sample specify the same CDR3. The CDR3 DNA follows: TGTGCCAGCAGTTTGGGACAGAACTATGGCTACACCTTC. Translation gives CASSLGQNYGYTF. The chain recombines TRBV28 with TRBJ1-2; 7 bases fit TRBD1. Germline trimming cut 3 bases from V and 2 bases from J; bases unmatched to any gene: 0. CDR3 length: 13 amino acids. The germline CDR1 and CDR2 sequences are MDHEN and SYDVKM.

This clone was found once. The chain links TRBV29-1 to TRBJ1-1; D is perhaps TRBD1 (5 bases). The CDR3 totals 13 residues. Germline CDR1 reads SQVTM; CDR2 reads ANQGSEA. Trimming took off 3 bases at V and 1 base at J, with 9 bases between the two ends. CDR3 coding DNA: TGCAGCGTTGATGAGGGGTGGAACACTGAAGCTTTCTTT. It encodes CSVDEGWNTEAFF.

Here the CDR3 reads CASSPGGGVQPQHF. CDR3 bases: TGTGCCAGTTCACCAGGGGGTGGAGTCCAGCCCCAGCATTTT. The chain is built from TRBV19 and TRBJ1-5; 7 nucleotides align to TRBD1. The CDR3 runs to 14 residues. The trim removed 8 bases at V and 7 bases at J, leaving 11 bases unmatched. The germline gives CDR1 LNHDA, CDR2 SQIVND (reference sequence).

The count of this clone is one. V gene TRBV27 combines with J gene TRBJ1-6; possible D gene TRBD1, 6 bases. The CDR3 length is 16 residues. V shed 2 bases and J shed 8 bases, with 16 bases lying between them. The germline CDR1 and CDR2 sequences are MNHEY and SMNVEV (reference sequence). The CDR3 DNA reads as TGTGCCAGCAGTTTAACAGGGCAGGTGGTTGATTCACCCCTCCACTTT. It specifies CASSLTGQVVDSPLHF.

The chain uses TRBV30 and TRBJ2-3; tentative D call: TRBD2 (5 bases). The CDR3 covers 12 residues. CDR1 and CDR2 (germline): GTSNPN, SVGIG (reference sequence). Trimming pared 0 bases from V and 5 bases from J, leaving 6 bases between. The CDR3 DNA follows: TGTGCCTGGAGTGTGAGGGAAGATACGCAGTATTTT. It codes for CAWSVREDTQYF.

The rearrangement links TRBV6-5 to TRBJ2-3; unclear D gene. The germline V gene encodes CDR1 MNHEY and CDR2 SVGAGI. The CDR3 runs to 14 residues. V was clipped by 6 bases and J by 1 base, with 11 bases between them. This CDR3 is CASRTMPGTDTQYF. The CDR3 nucleotides read TGTGCCAGCAGAACCATGCCTGGCACAGATACGCAGTATTTT.

V is TRBV3-1 (or the pseudogene TRBV3-2) and J is TRBJ2-2; TRBD2 matches at 14 bases. With V trimmed by 6 bases and J by 7 bases, 10 bases remained unmatched. Germline-derived CDR1 and CDR2 are LGHDT and YNNKEL (reference sequence). The CDR3 is 17 amino acids. The CDR3 DNA reads as TGTGCCAGCAGTCAGACTAGCGGGAGGGCCTCAGGCGGGGAGCTGTTTTTT. Its protein product is CASSQTSGRASGGELFF.

This clone came up once. The chain has TRBV4-3 and TRBJ1-2; TRBD1 aligns across 7 bases. In germline, CDR1 is LGHNA, CDR2 YSLEER. The CDR3 loop spans 13 amino acids. V shed 6 bases and J 6 bases; nucleotides not matched to a gene: 7. The DNA of the CDR3 is TGCGCCAGCAGTTCTTACAGGGGTAATGGCTACACCTTC. Protein sequence: CASSSYRGNGYTF.

The chain combines TRBV5-1 with TRBJ2-5, with 7 bases fitting TRBD1. Trimming removed 4 bases from V and 1 base from J; junction bases left unmatched: 7. CDR3 length: 15 residues. CDR1 and CDR2 from the germline V gene are SGHRS and YFSETQ. CDR3 bases: TGCGCCAGCAGCCGACAAGGGGACAGCCAAGAGACCCAGTACTTC. Translated: CASSRQGDSQETQYF.

The chain uses TRBV3-1 (or the pseudogene TRBV3-2) and TRBJ2-2, with 9 bases that match TRBD1. The CDR3 covers 18 residues. The V gene's germline CDR1 is LGHDT and CDR2 YNNKEL (reference sequence). Unmatched junction bases numbered 15, after V lost 4 bases and J lost 6 bases. CDR3 nucleotides: TGTGCCAGCAGCCCATCGCCGGGACAGGGTGAGGGTTCCGGGGAGCTGTTTTTT. Translating it yields CASSPSPGQGEGSGELFF.

By share of the sample, this clone is medium-sized. This sequence joins TRBV11-1 and TRBJ2-7; TRBD2 might be the D (7 bases). V was trimmed by 5 bases and J by 3 bases, leaving 17 bases between them. CDR1 and CDR2 from the germline V gene are SGHAT and FQDESV (reference sequence). CDR3 length: 15 residues. The CDR3 region has the DNA TGTGCCAGCAGCCCCCGGCCAAGGGGGGGCTACGAGCAGTACTTC. This sequence encodes CASSPRPRGGYEQYF.

In this sample, this clone turned up once. CDR3 protein: CASSSGQRYGYTF. The CDR3 DNA reads TGTGCCAGCAGTTCGGGACAGCGTTATGGCTACACCTTC. The chain combines TRBV6-2 or TRBV6-3 with TRBJ1-2; 7 nucleotides match TRBD1. The ends lost 4 bases at V and 5 bases at J; junction bases unmatched: 4. This CDR3 region has 13 residues. Looked up from germline, CDR1 is MNHEY and CDR2 is SVGEGT.

The chain has TRBV5-4 and TRBJ2-7; possible D gene TRBD1, 5 bases. The CDR3 loop spans 13 amino acids. V dropped 1 base and J dropped 6 bases, with 11 bases sitting between them. The V gene's germline CDR1 is SGHNT and CDR2 YYREEE (reference sequence). The CDR3 DNA follows: TGTGCCAGCAGCTTGTTTTCCAGGGCCGAGCAGTACTTC. It yields the protein CASSLFSRAEQYF.

The chain combines TRBV7-6 with TRBJ2-5; D gene unclear. The germline gives CDR1 SGHVS, CDR2 FNYEAQ. Trimming pared 3 bases from V and 3 bases from J, leaving 11 bases between. The length of the CDR3 is 14 residues. As DNA, the CDR3 is TGTGCCAGCAGCTTTTTCACGTTAAAAGAGACCCAGTACTTC. Translated: CASSFFTLKETQYF.

V is TRBV27 and J is TRBJ2-3, with TRBD2 matching over 8 bases. V shed 2 bases and J 5 bases; nucleotides not matched to a gene: 15. The CDR3 consists of 18 residues. Germline V gene data show CDR1 as MNHEY and CDR2 as SMNVEV (reference sequence). CDR3 amino acids: CASSLLGAGGQAKDTQYF. In DNA form, the CDR3 reads TGTGCCAGCAGTTTACTAGGGGCGGGGGGTCAGGCGAAAGATACGCAGTATTTT.

V gene TRBV12-3 or TRBV12-4 combines with J gene TRBJ1-5; D call uncertain. The V end lost 7 bases, the J end lost 6 bases, and 10 bases lay between the germline ends. This CDR3 comprises 12 residues. The CDR3 region is CASTIGSQPQHF. As DNA, the CDR3 is TGTGCCAGCACCATAGGAAGTCAGCCCCAGCATTTT.

The chain joins TRBV5-1 to TRBJ2-7, with TRBD1 matching over 7 bases. V lost 6 bases and J lost 0; bases outside the gene matches: 9. This CDR3 has 15 residues. The germline V gene encodes CDR1 SGHRS and CDR2 YFSETQ. CDR3 coding DNA: TGCGCCAGCACAGACAGACAGGGATACTCCTACGAGCAGTACTTC. This gives the protein CASTDRQGYSYEQYF.

This clone has a single count. The chain joins TRBV6-5 to TRBJ2-3; 8 bases fit TRBD1. Trimming cost V 0 bases and J 5 bases; bases outside gene matches: 1. The CDR3 extends over 14 amino acids. Germline CDR1 and CDR2: MNHEY and SVGAGI. The CDR3, as DNA: TGTGCCAGCAGTTACTCCAGGGGGCAAGATACGCAGTATTTT. Translation: CASSYSRGQDTQYF.

This clone occurred a few times. V usage is TRBV6-5 and J usage is TRBJ2-1; D possibly uses TRBD1 or TRBD2 (6 bases each). CDR1 and CDR2 (germline): MNHEY, SVGAGI. CDR3 size: 13 residues. V lost 5 bases to trimming and J lost 12 bases, with 17 bases between them. The CDR3 loop reads CASSTTGGQGQFF. In DNA form, the CDR3 reads TGTGCCAGCAGTACTACTGGGGGGCAAGGGCAGTTCTTC.

This clone was counted a single time. The chain uses TRBV3-1 (or the pseudogene TRBV3-2) and TRBJ2-5, with 11 bases aligning to TRBD2. Germline CDR1 is LGHDT and CDR2 is YNNKEL (reference sequence). The ends lost 3 bases at V and 0 bases at J; junction bases unmatched: 15. The CDR3 covers 20 residues. The CDR3 sequence: CASSHKTWAGTSGHQETQYF. The CDR3 DNA follows: TGTGCCAGCAGCCACAAGACGTGGGCCGGGACTAGCGGACACCAAGAGACCCAGTACTTC.

The genes are TRBV30 and TRBJ1-6; D remains ambiguous. Looked up from germline, CDR1 is GTSNPN and CDR2 is SVGIG (reference sequence). CDR3 size: 16 residues. V was clipped by 3 bases and J by 0 bases, with 12 bases between them. This CDR3 reads CAWSPRSSSYNSPLHF. The CDR3 nucleotides are TGTGCCTGGAGCCCCCGTTCGAGCTCCTATAATTCACCCCTCCACTTT.

This sequence joins TRBV5-8 and TRBJ1-2; D unclear. Germline V lookup: CDR1 SGHTS, CDR2 YDEGEE. The length of the CDR3 is 13 residues. V shed 0 bases and J shed 8 bases, with 11 bases lying between them. The DNA for the CDR3 is TGTGCCAGCAGCTTGGTTGGGGAGATCGGCTACACCTTC. Its protein product is CASSLVGEIGYTF.

Regarding this clone: One end of the junction fails to match germline, which may point to a read error. For the CDR3, the DNA is TGTGCTAGCAGCATAGGACAGGGTCCCGCCTCGTTGCACGAGCAGTACTTC. It specifies CASSIGQGPASLHEQYF. The rearrangement links TRBV7-7 to TRBJ2-7; 8 positions match TRBD1. The CDR3 is 17 amino acids. Germline lookup yields CDR1 SSHAT and CDR2 FNYEAQ (reference sequence).

The V and J genes are TRBV7-2 and TRBJ2-7; the D is unclear. From germline, CDR1 is SGHTA and CDR2 FQGNSA. The ends were cut back, 1 base at V and 6 bases at J, with 13 bases in the middle. The CDR3 has 14 amino acids. The CDR3 DNA reads as TGTGCCAGCAGCTTAGTCCCTACCTTGGGCGAGCAGTACTTC. The encoded protein is CASSLVPTLGEQYF.

The chain employs TRBV5-4 and TRBJ2-2; possible D gene TRBD2, 7 bases. V gave up 3 bases and J gave up 0 bases, with 12 bases separating them. Germline V gives CDR1 SGHNT, CDR2 YYREEE (reference sequence). The CDR3 sequence is 16 residues long. Here the CDR3 DNA reads TGTGCCAGCAGCTCGGGGGGCCCTACGAACACCGGGGAGCTGTTTTTT. Protein sequence: CASSSGGPTNTGELFF. The full variable domain, its missing parts supplied by reference TRBV5-4 and TRBJ2-2, is ETGVTQSPTHLIKTRGQQVTLRCSSQSGHNTVSWYQQALGQGPQFIFQYYREEENGRGNFPPRFSGLQFPNYSSELNVNALELDDSALYLCASSSGGPTNTGELFFGEGSRLTVL.

The chain links TRBV5-1 to TRBJ1-3; D not resolved. The CDR3 is 15 residues long. V lost 0 bases to trimming and J lost 0 bases, with 7 bases between them. Germline-derived CDR1 and CDR2 are SGHRS and YFSETQ. The CDR3 DNA reads TGCGCCAGCAGCTTGGAAGCGAACTCTGGAAACACCATATATTTT. Protein: CASSLEANSGNTIYF.

J is TRBJ1-2 and V is TRBV19, with 8 bases identical to TRBD1. The CDR3 is 15 residues long. Losses at the gene ends were 5 bases for V and 0 bases for J; bases not matched to a gene: 5. Germline loops: CDR1 LNHDA, CDR2 SQIVND (reference sequence). The CDR3 here is CASSFRDRTNYGYTF. The CDR3 nucleotides read TGTGCCAGTAGTTTCCGGGACAGGACTAACTATGGCTACACCTTC.

This clone was observed a handful of times. The CDR3 spells CASSDSLVWNTGELFF. CDR3 sequence (DNA): TGTGCCAGCAGTGACTCCCTAGTGTGGAACACCGGGGAGCTGTTTTTT. The V gene is TRBV6-4, the J gene TRBJ2-2; D is unclear. Per the germline V gene, CDR1 is MRHNA and CDR2 is SNTAGT. The CDR3 runs to 16 residues. V was cut by 0 bases and J by 1 base, with 9 bases left in between.

The CDR3 bases are TGTGCCAGCAGCACAGGGCTTACCTACAATGAGCAGTTCTTC. It encodes CASSTGLTYNEQFF. The J gene is TRBJ2-1, the V gene TRBV9, with D tentatively TRBD1 (6 bases). CDR1 is SGDLS and CDR2 is YYNGEE in the germline V gene. The CDR3 sequence is 14 residues long. The V end lost 4 bases, the J end lost 2 bases, and 10 bases lay between the germline ends.

With regard to this clone: Other DNA sequences in the same sample also yield this CDR3. This chain links TRBV5-1 with TRBJ2-3; D is possibly TRBD2 (5 bases). Germline loops: CDR1 SGHRS, CDR2 YFSETQ. V lost 2 bases to trimming and J lost 0 bases, with 7 bases between them. CDR3 length: 14 residues. The CDR3 DNA follows: TGCGCCAGCAGCTTAGCGGAGAGCACAGATACGCAGTATTTT. Its translation is CASSLAESTDTQYF.

The V gene is TRBV5-1, the J gene TRBJ1-2; D is uncertain. Trimming left V 0 bases short and J 7 bases short, with 13 bases between. Germline CDR1 SGHRS, CDR2 YFSETQ. The CDR3 extends over 14 amino acids. In nucleotides, the CDR3 is TGCGCCAGCAGCTTGGAGTCTTCCGGAGGTGGCTACACCTTC. It specifies CASSLESSGGGYTF.